The rows below give T cell receptor beta chains drawn from one sample of a study of cytomegalovirus exposure and HLA in healthy donors. The repertoire was sequenced with immunoSEQ multiplex PCR; TCRdb's copy has only in-frame clones and lacks some. The profile shows some 98,000 clones, around 75% of them singletons. Sequenced sample: PBMCs. These receptors all stem from a man aged 18-30 years in good health and CMV-seropositive. Both conserved end residues are part of each CDR3. A D gene is named only where the DNA matches it firmly. The size field is filled for only some rows; it gives once, few, many or a size class.

>TRBJ2-1|TRBV5-1|TRBD2|NA
TGCGCCAGCGCCACTACTAGCGGGGGCTACAATGAGCAGTTCTTC
CASATTSGGYNEQFF
>TRBJ2-3|TRBV2|NA|NA
TGTGCCAGCAGTGAATCCCCCGGCACAGATGCGCAGTATTTT
CASSESPGTDAQYF
>TRBJ2-7|TRBV21-1|NA|NA
TGTGCCAGCAGCAAATCACAGGGAATCTACGAGCAGTACTTC
CASSKSQGIYEQYF
>TRBJ1-4|TRBV5-1|NA|NA
TGCGCCAGCAGCTCAGTCCAGGGCACAACTAATGAAAAACTGTTTTTT
CASSSVQGTTNEKLFF
>TRBJ2-7|TRBV27|TRBD1|NA
TGTGCCAGCAGCCGGGGAACAGGGGCTACCTACGAGCAGTACTTC
CASSRGTGATYEQYF
>TRBJ1-5|TRBV4-1|NA|NA
TGCGCCAGCAGCCAAGAGGTGACAGCTCTAAATCAGCCCCAGCATTTT
CASSQEVTALNQPQHF
>TRBJ2-6|TRBV4-2|TRBD1|few
TGTGCCAGCAGCCCACAGGGGCCTGGGGCCAACGTCCTGACTTTC
CASSPQGPGANVLTF
>TRBJ1-1|TRBV28|NA|NA
TGTGCCAGCAGTTCTTGGAACACTGAAGCTTTCTTT
CASSSWNTEAFF
>TRBJ2-7|TRBV6-5|TRBD2|NA
TGTGCCAGCAGTTTAGCGGGGGCGGCCTACGAGCAGTACTTC
CASSLAGAAYEQYF
>TRBJ1-2|TRBV5-4|TRBD1|NA
TGTGCCAGCAGCTTGAGACAGGGGACAGGGTATGGCTACACCTTC
CASSLRQGTGYGYTF
>TRBJ1-1|TRBV15|NA|NA
TGTGCCACCAGCAAGGCAGACTACACTGAAGCTTTCTTT
CATSKADYTEAFF
>TRBJ1-1|TRBV10-3|TRBD1|NA
TGTGCCATCGGCTCGGGACAGGTAAACACTGAAGCTTTCTTT
CAIGSGQVNTEAFF
>TRBJ2-6|TRBV28|NA|NA
TGTGCCAGCAGCTTATCACGGGTTGAGGTTGGGGCCAACGTCCTGACTTTC
CASSLSRVEVGANVLTF
>TRBJ1-4|TRBV10-1|NA|few
TGCGCCAGCAGTGGGATCGCGACAGCAACTAATGAAAAACTGTTTTTT
CASSGIATATNEKLFF
>TRBJ2-2|TRBV9|TRBD2|NA
TGTGCCAGCAGCGAAGAGGGACTAGCGAACACCGGGGAGCTGTTTTTT
CASSEEGLANTGELFF
>TRBJ2-5|TRBV10-3|NA|NA
TGTGCCATCAGTGAACAGGGCGAAGAGACCCAGTACTTC
CAISEQGEETQYF
>TRBJ1-1|TRBV7-6|NA|NA
TGTGCCAGCAGCTCCTCCCCCAGACAGCAGAACACTGAAGCTTTCTTT
CASSSSPRQQNTEAFF
>TRBJ2-1|TRBV30|TRBD2|few
TGTGCCTGGAGTGTATTTCTAGCGGGGGGGCGTCTGTACAATGAGCAGTTCTTC
CAWSVFLAGGRLYNEQFF
>TRBJ2-3|TRBV9|NA|once
TGTGCCAGCAGCGTAGGGGCCTCAATTAACACAGATACGCAGTATTTT
CASSVGASINTDTQYF
>TRBJ2-5|TRBV7-2|TRBD2|NA
TGTGCCAGCAGCCCCCGGGGGGAACAAGAGACCCAGTACTTC
CASSPRGEQETQYF
>TRBJ1-2|TRBV25-1|NA|few
TGTGCCAGCAGTGAAGGGCCAGCTGGCTACACCTTC
CASSEGPAGYTF
>TRBJ2-5|TRBV5-4|TRBD2|NA
TGTGCCAGCAGCTATGCTAGCGGGGTACAAGAGACCCAGTACTTC
CASSYASGVQETQYF
>TRBJ2-7|TRBV10-3|NA|NA
TGTGCCATTTCTTCTCAGGTCTCCTACGAGCAGTACTTC
CAISSQVSYEQYF
>TRBJ2-3|TRBV10-3|TRBD2|NA
TGTGCCATCAGGGAAGCGGGGCCTAGCACAGATACGCAGTATTTT
CAIREAGPSTDTQYF
>TRBJ2-6|TRBV10-3|NA|NA
TGTGCCATCGAACCGGGGGGACAGGTCTCTGGGGCCAACGTCCTGACTTTC
CAIEPGGQVSGANVLTF
>TRBJ1-4|TRBV28|NA|NA
TGTGCCAGCAGTACCGGGACAAATGAAAAACTGTTTTTT
CASSTGTNEKLFF
>TRBJ1-6|TRBV6-1|NA|NA
TGTGCTCACGTGGGGACAACGCATAATTCACCCCTCCACTTT
CAHVGTTHNSPLHF
>TRBJ1-2|TRBV30|TRBD1|NA
TGTGCCTGGAGTGAAGGGACAGGGAACACCTTC
CAWSEGTGNTF
>TRBJ2-3|TRBV9|TRBD2|NA
TGTGCCAGCAGCGCCTTAGCGGGGAGTTCCACAGATACGCAGTATTTT
CASSALAGSSTDTQYF
>TRBJ2-1|TRBV27|TRBD1|once
TGTGCCAGCAGCGACCCAGGACAGGGTTACAATGAGCAGTTCTTC
CASSDPGQGYNEQFF
>TRBJ1-1|TRBV27|NA|few
TGTGCCAGCAGTTTATCGCCGGGGTTGAACACTGAAGCTTTCTTT
CASSLSPGLNTEAFF
>TRBJ2-7|TRBV6-1|TRBD1|NA
TGTGCCAGCAGTGAGGTACTTTGGGGGACAGGTTCAGTACGGCAGTACTTC
CASSEVLWGTGSVRQYF
>TRBJ2-3|TRBV9|TRBD1|NA
TGTGCCAGCAGCGCCGGGACAGGGATCACAGATACGCAGTATTTT
CASSAGTGITDTQYF
>TRBJ2-3|TRBV6-4|NA|NA
TGTGCCAGCAGCCGCGAGGGCAGGGATACGCAGTATTTT
CASSREGRDTQYF
>TRBJ1-1|TRBV6-5|NA|once
TGTGCCAGCAGTTATTCCCTGACAGTCATGAACACTGAAGCTTTCTTT
CASSYSLTVMNTEAFF
>TRBJ2-5|TRBV5-1|TRBD1|NA
TGCGCCAGCAGCTCGACCACAGGGGGCGGAGAGACCCAGTACTTC
CASSSTTGGGETQYF
>TRBJ2-1|TRBV7-3|TRBD2|NA
TGTGCCAGCAGCCCGGGACTAGCAGATTACAATGAGCAGTTCTTC
CASSPGLADYNEQFF
>TRBJ2-5|TRBV5-4|TRBD2|NA
TGTGCCAGCAGCTTGCCTCCGAGCGGGGGGCACCAAGAGACCCAGTACTTC
CASSLPPSGGHQETQYF
>TRBJ1-1|TRBV5-1|TRBD1|NA
TGCGCCAGCAGCTTGAAGCAGGGACAGAGTGAAGCTTTCTTT
CASSLKQGQSEAFF
>TRBJ1-5|TRBV19|TRBD1|NA
TGTGCCAGTAAGAAGAGGACTGACAGGGGGCATCAGCCCCAGCATTTT
CASKKRTDRGHQPQHF
>TRBJ1-5|TRBV27|NA|NA
TGTGCCAGCAGTTTTTCCAGGAGCAATCAGCCCCAGCATTTT
CASSFSRSNQPQHF
>TRBJ2-1|TRBV30|NA|NA
TGTGCCTGGACCGGGTTAGGGAGCGGTAATGAGCAGTTCTTC
CAWTGLGSGNEQFF
>TRBJ2-2|TRBV7-3|NA|once
TGTGCCAGCAGCCCCTATTGGTCCGCGAACACCGGGGAGCTGTTTTTT
CASSPYWSANTGELFF
>TRBJ1-2|TRBV5-1|NA|NA
TGCGCCAGCAGCTCGGTCCCTGGGAGGTACACCTTC
CASSSVPGRYTF
>TRBJ1-2|TRBV7-7|NA|NA
TGTGCCAGCCATCGCCGGACTTTTCCGCTAGGCTACACCTTC
CASHRRTFPLGYTF
>TRBJ2-1|TRBV15|TRBD2|NA
TGTGCCACCAGCAGAGTATCCGGGACTAGCGGCCGGAATGAGCAGTTCTTC
CATSRVSGTSGRNEQFF
>TRBJ2-2|TRBV5-3|NA|NA
TGTGCCAGAAGCTTGGCCCCGAAATGGGGTACAGGGACCGGGGAGCTGTTTTTT
CARSLAPKWGTGTGELFF